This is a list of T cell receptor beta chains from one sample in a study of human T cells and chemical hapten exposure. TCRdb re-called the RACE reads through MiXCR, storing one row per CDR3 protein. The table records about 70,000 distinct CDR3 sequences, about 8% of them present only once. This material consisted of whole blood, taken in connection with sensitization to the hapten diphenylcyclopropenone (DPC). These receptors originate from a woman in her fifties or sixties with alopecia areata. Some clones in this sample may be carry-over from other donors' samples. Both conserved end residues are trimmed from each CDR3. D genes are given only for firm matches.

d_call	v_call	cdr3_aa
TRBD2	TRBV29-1	SAVGTKAYEQY
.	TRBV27	ASSLAAGGRNEQF
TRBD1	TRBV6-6	ASRPDRGQGITDTQY
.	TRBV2	ASSVSEWGQPQH
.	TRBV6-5	ASSRKLGGSPLH
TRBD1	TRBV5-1	ASSSGLQGQGEAF
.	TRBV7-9	ASSEPRSLGGPAKNIQY
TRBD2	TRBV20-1	SARDPLVAGSSYNEQF
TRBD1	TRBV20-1	SARNGDTGGTDTQY
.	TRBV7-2	ASSQGGATNTEAF
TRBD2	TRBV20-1	SAVLAGTDTQY
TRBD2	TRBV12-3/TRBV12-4	ASSFSSSGIIWQF
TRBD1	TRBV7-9	ASSLAATGGAEAF